Listed below are T cell receptor beta chains from one sample, sequenced in a study of blood T cells in healthy people across ages. From the 5' RACE reads, TCRdb called clonotypes with MiXCR, one entry per CDR3 protein. This sample has 760,000 or so distinct CDR3 sequences, with 25% found just once. The sample was also linked to a second study, of T cells of mothers and their children.

Sequencing was carried out using blood. The receptors derive from a boy aged 5-17 years in good health. CDR3s include the opening cysteine and the closing phenylalanine or tryptophan. A D gene is named only where the DNA matches it firmly. The listing skips clone size in some rows; elsewhere it reads once, few, many or a size class.

TRBD2	few	TRBV5-1	TRBJ2-1	TGCGCCAGCAGCGATAGCGGGAGAAACTACAATGAGCAGTTCTTC	CASSDSGRNYNEQFF
-	-	TRBV20-1	TRBJ2-2	TGCAGTGCCCCGGAGAAGGGGGGTCTCACCGGGGAGCTGTTTTTT	CSAPEKGGLTGELFF
-	-	TRBV7-9	TRBJ2-5	TGTGCCAGCAGCTTTGGGACGGGGGCGTACCAAGAGACCCAGTACTTC	CASSFGTGAYQETQYF
-	-	TRBV2	TRBJ2-1	TGTGCCAGCAGAGGGGGAAGCGGGCGCTACAATGAGCAGTTCTTC	CASRGGSGRYNEQFF
-	-	TRBV7-2	TRBJ2-7	TGTGCCAGCAGCTTTGGAGGGAGCCCCGCCTACGAGCAGTACTTC	CASSFGGSPAYEQYF
TRBD1	-	TRBV29-1	TRBJ1-1	TGCAGCGTTGAAGGGACCGGGACAGGGGGCTTTATGGATACTGAAGCTTTCTTT	CSVEGTGTGGFMDTEAFF
-	-	TRBV9	TRBJ2-7	TGTGCCAGCAACAGCCCCCGGGACGAGCAGTACTTC	CASNSPRDEQYF
-	-	TRBV6-2/TRBV6-3	TRBJ2-7	TGTGCCAGCAGTTACCGCGACCGCTACGAGCAGTACTTC	CASSYRDRYEQYF
TRBD1	few	TRBV29-1	TRBJ2-7	TGCAGCGTGCGACAGGGGGGGCTCTACGAGCAGTACTTC	CSVRQGGLYEQYF
-	few	TRBV29-1	TRBJ2-1	TGCAGCGTTGCTGGGGGCGACTCCTACAATGAGCAGTTCTTC	CSVAGGDSYNEQFF
TRBD2	few	TRBV9	TRBJ2-1	TGTGCCAGCAGCGCACAGCGGGGGGCCTCATACAATGAGCAGTTCTTC	CASSAQRGASYNEQFF
-	few	TRBV4-2	TRBJ2-7	TGTGCCAGCAGCCAGAATAGCTTTGGCGAGCAGTACTTC	CASSQNSFGEQYF
-	-	TRBV6-5	TRBJ2-3	TGTGCCAGCAGTTACCCAAAGTCGGACGCCACAGATACGCAGTATTTT	CASSYPKSDATDTQYF
TRBD1	few	TRBV7-2	TRBJ1-1	TGTGCCAGCAGCCTGGGACAGGGAGGTGAAGCTTTCTTT	CASSLGQGGEAFF
-	few	TRBV4-3	TRBJ1-1	TGCGCCAGCAGCCAGGACGACCCGGGAAACACTGAAGCTTTCTTT	CASSQDDPGNTEAFF
TRBD2	few	TRBV7-9	TRBJ2-7	TGTGCCAGCAGTACCGGGACTAGCGATTTCGAGCAGTACTTC	CASSTGTSDFEQYF
TRBD1	-	TRBV10-3	TRBJ1-2	TGTGCCATCAGTGCGTCGACAGGGACTAACTATGGCTACACCTTC	CAISASTGTNYGYTF
-	few	TRBV12-3/TRBV12-4	TRBJ1-2	TGTGCCAGCAGTTTAGGGGAGGCGGGGGTAGATGGCTACACCTTC	CASSLGEAGVDGYTF